This TCR beta chain was captured in a study of T cells in localized non-small cell lung cancer. The protocol was immunoSEQ multiplex PCR, while the TCRdb copy is restricted to in-frame clones and leaves out a portion. The table lists around 78,000 clones, roughly 91% of them singletons. Germline CDR1 reads GTSNPN; CDR2 reads SVGIG (reference sequence). V dropped 4 bases and J dropped 10; count of bases not matched to a gene: 3. The CDR3 extends over 11 amino acids. This clone was seen only a few times. The clonotype originates from a woman between 35 and 75 years old with stage I squamous cell lung carcinoma. Sample: peripheral blood, taken before any cancer treatment. The V and J genes are TRBV30 and TRBJ2-1; 8 nucleotides agree with TRBD1. The CDR3 sequence: CAWKRTGEQFF. CDR3 bases: TGTGCCTGGAAGCGGACAGGGGAGCAGTTCTTC.